These 23 T cell receptor beta chains came from one sample sequenced in a study of Graves' ophthalmopathy and Graves' hyperthyroidism. Amplified material comprised TCR beta CDR3 regions derived from RNA transcripts. In the first round, RT-PCR was carried out with HTBI primers, and a multiplex PCR formed the second round. TCRdb reprocessed the multiplex PCR reads via MiXCR and lists one record per CDR3 protein. Of about 500,000 distinct CDR3 sequences listed, roughly 39% are singletons. The sample consisted of peripheral blood or thyroid tissue (not recorded which). These receptors were obtained from an adult man with Graves' hyperthyroidism.

This clonotype was counted at least ten times. V is TRBV14 and J is TRBJ2-2; D call uncertain. Germline V gene lookup returns CDR1 SGHDN and CDR2 FVKESK. Trimming removed 2 bases at V and 3 bases at J, with 10 bases between. The CDR3 has 15 residues. CDR3 protein: CASSQLPLHTGELFF. In DNA form, the CDR3 reads TGTGCCAGCAGCCAACTTCCGCTTCACACCGGGGAGCTGTTTTTT.

Notes on this clonotype: Mismatch with germline at one junction end may stem from a read error. This rearrangement joins TRBV10-3 to TRBJ2-5; no reliable D call. This CDR3 has 10 residues. Looked up from germline, CDR1 is ENHRY and CDR2 is SYGVKD. CDR3 in amino acids: CASSVETQYF. Written as DNA, the CDR3 is TGTGCCAGCAGTGTGGAGACCCAGTACTTC.

This rearrangement joins TRBV13 to TRBJ2-5, with D unresolved. Germline values: CDR1 PRHDT, CDR2 FYEKMQ (reference sequence). Between the trimmed V and J ends, which lost 5 bases and 2 bases, there was a span of 15 bases. CDR3 size: 15 residues. CDR3 sequence reads: CASSLGPLGQETQYF. DNA of the CDR3: TGTGCCAGCAGCCTCGGTCCCTTGGGTCAAGAGACCCAGTACTTC.

The chain employs TRBV6-5 and TRBJ2-2; 7 bases agree with TRBD2. V was pared by 2 bases and J by 4 bases, with 7 bases of the junction left unmatched. The germline CDR1 and CDR2 sequences are MNHEY and SVGAGI. This CDR3 has 16 amino acids. CDR3 nucleotides: TGTGCCAGCAGTTACCGGTCAGGGAGGGTCACCGGGGAGCTGTTTTTT. Amino acids: CASSYRSGRVTGELFF.

This clonotype has only one observation. V and J are TRBV12-3 or TRBV12-4 and TRBJ2-3; 11 bases are shared with TRBD2. The J segment lost 0 bases and the V segment lost 5 bases, leaving 7 bases of the junction unmatched. This CDR3 comprises 17 residues. The DNA of the CDR3 is TGTGCCAGCAGTCCAACGACTAGCGGGGCTAGCACAGATACGCAGTATTTT. Its protein product is CASSPTTSGASTDTQYF.

The chain links TRBV2 to TRBJ1-5; D is uncertain. Per the germline V gene, CDR1 is SNHLY and CDR2 is FYNNEI. The CDR3 loop spans 11 amino acids. V was pared by 4 bases and J by 11 bases, with 9 bases between. The CDR3 spells CASSVGETQHF. The CDR3 nucleotides are TGTGCCAGCAGTGTTGGGGAGACCCAGCATTTT.

The rearrangement links TRBV15 to TRBJ2-3, with D uncertain. V was trimmed by 0 bases and J by 3 bases, leaving 10 bases between them. Germline lookup yields CDR1 LNHNV and CDR2 YYDKDF (reference sequence). This CDR3 has 15 amino acids. The CDR3 DNA sequence: TGTGCCACCAGCAGAGATCCAACTGGGACAGATACGCAGTATTTT. This codes for CATSRDPTGTDTQYF.

As to this clonotype: An end of the junction differs from the germline gene, which may be a read error. The gene calls are TRBV28 and TRBJ2-7; D uncertain. The CDR3 contains 14 residues. From germline, CDR1 is MDHEN and CDR2 SYDVKM. The DNA for the CDR3 is TGCGCCAGCAGTTTTCTCCCTTCTCCATACGAGCAGTACTTC. This encodes CASSFLPSPYEQYF.

This clonotype was counted once. This chain uses TRBV7-9 with TRBJ2-7, with 12 nucleotides matching TRBD1. The V gene end was trimmed by 3 bases and the J gene end by 6 bases; junction bases not matched to a gene: 9. Germline V gives CDR1 SEHNR, CDR2 FQNEAQ (reference sequence). This CDR3 has 16 amino acids. CDR3: CASSFRDRGLMSEQYF. CDR3 nucleotide sequence: TGTGCCAGCAGCTTCCGGGACAGGGGGCTGATGAGCGAGCAGTACTTC.

On this clonotype itself: The missing conserved phenylalanine or tryptophan at the end of this CDR3 makes a read error likely. This sequence joins TRBV7-3 and TRBJ2-7; D possibly uses TRBD1 or TRBD2 (5 bases each). Between the trimmed V and J ends, which lost 6 bases and 0 bases, there was a span of 15 bases. CDR3 length equals 15 residues. CDR1 is SGHTA, CDR2 FQGTGA, per germline. The CDR3 sequence: CASSDGAGPSYEQYL. The CDR3 DNA follows: TGTGCCAGCAGTGACGGGGCAGGGCCCTCCTACGAGCAGTACCTC.

This clonotype was detected many times. Here the CDR3 DNA reads TGCAGCGTTCACCCCCCGGGGAGGACCGGGGAGCTGTTTTTT. Translation gives CSVHPPGRTGELFF. The gene calls are TRBV29-1 and TRBJ2-2, with D perhaps TRBD2 (6 bases). The V gene lost 5 bases and the J gene lost 5 bases, with 15 bases spanning the gap. CDR1 SQVTM and CDR2 ANQGSEA come from the germline V gene. There are 14 residues in the CDR3.

This clonotype occurred a few times. The rearrangement uses TRBV12-3 or TRBV12-4 and TRBJ2-7, with D possibly being TRBD1 (6 bases). This CDR3 is 14 amino acids long. With 5 bases removed from V and 2 bases from J, the gap between germline ends came to 13 bases. CDR3 residues: CASSPRGPPYEQYF. The CDR3 DNA is TGTGCCAGCAGTCCCAGGGGCCCTCCCTACGAGCAGTACTTC.

Ten or more counts support this clonotype. The CDR3 coding sequence is TGTGCCAGCACAGCGAAGGCAGCCTCTAACTATGGCTACACCTTC. Encoded protein: CASTAKAASNYGYTF. The rearrangement links TRBV6-5 to TRBJ1-2, with D hard to call. Looked up from germline, CDR1 is MNHEY and CDR2 is SVGAGI. The CDR3 is made up of 15 amino acids. With 7 bases removed from V and 0 bases from J, the gap between germline ends came to 15 bases.

The sample holds many counts of this clonotype. The chain links TRBV2 to TRBJ1-2, with unresolved D. CDR1 and CDR2 from the germline V gene are SNHLY and FYNNEI. The germline V and J ends were trimmed by 3 bases and 4 bases, with 12 bases remaining between them. The CDR3 runs to 14 residues. The CDR3 nucleotides are TGTGCCAGCAGTGAGGGCAGGTACCTCTATGGCTACACCTTC. Its protein is CASSEGRYLYGYTF.

With regard to this clonotype: This may stem from a read error, because a much larger clone lies one nucleotide away. The chain has TRBV5-1 and TRBJ1-1, with D unclear. Germline V gene sequence: CDR1 SGHRS, CDR2 YFSETQ. Trimming took off 2 bases at V and 3 bases at J, with 14 bases between the two ends. This CDR3 has 15 amino acids. In DNA form, the CDR3 reads TGCGCCAGCAGCTTTTCGTCGGGGATGGACACTGAAGCTTTCTTT. Its protein is CASSFSSGMDTEAFF.

In its sample, this clonotype was seen a few times. The chain joins TRBV9 to TRBJ1-1, with D possibly TRBD1 on 5 matching bases. CDR1 is SGDLS and CDR2 is YYNGEE in the germline V gene. The CDR3 length is 15 residues. Trimming stripped 4 bases from V and 6 bases from J, with 19 bases between. The CDR3 DNA follows: TGTGCCAGCAGCCCCGGGGCCGGCGGCACCCCTGAAGCTTTCTTT. It encodes CASSPGAGGTPEAFF. Full variable domain (outside the CDR3, taken from reference TRBV9 and TRBJ1-1): DSGVTQTPKHLITATGQRVTLRCSPRSGDLSVYWYQQSLDQGLQFLIQYYNGEERAKGNILERFSAQQFPDLHSELNLSSLELGDSALYFCASSPGAGGTPEAFFGQGTRLTVV.

This chain connects TRBV29-1 to TRBJ1-5; 7 bases map to TRBD1. The CDR3 loop spans 13 amino acids. The germline V gene has CDR1 SQVTM and CDR2 ANQGSEA. The trim removed 7 bases at V and 4 bases at J, leaving 7 bases unmatched. The CDR3: CSAGDRSNQPQHF. CDR3 in DNA: TGCAGCGCCGGGGACAGAAGTAATCAGCCCCAGCATTTT.

This clonotype was recorded many times. This chain links TRBV2 with TRBJ2-7; D gene ambiguous. Trimming removed 10 bases from V and 1 base from J, with 14 bases in between. The CDR3 extends over 13 amino acids. Germline CDR1 is SNHLY and CDR2 is FYNNEI. CDR3 protein: CATMTYGSYEQYF. The CDR3 DNA reads as TGTGCCACCATGACGTACGGTTCCTACGAGCAGTACTTC. The whole variable domain, filled in from reference TRBV2 and TRBJ2-7, reads EPEVTQTPSHQVTQMGQEVILRCVPISNHLYFYWYRQILGQKVEFLVSFYNNEISEKSEIFDDQFSVERPDGSNFTLKIRSTKLEDSAMYFCATMTYGSYEQYFGPGTRLTVT.

Regarding this clonotype: It is likely a read error, because the conserved phenylalanine at the end of the CDR3 is missing. The limits of the CDR3 on the DNA are not certain, so only TCRdb's listed CDR3 is given. V usage is TRBV7-3 and J usage is TRBJ2-6; the DNA was not used to check the table's D call, TRBD1. The CDR3 is 8 amino acids long, termini counted. Germline V CDR1 and CDR2: SGHTA, FQGTGA. CDR3 amino acids: CASSRADG.

The V and J genes are TRBV7-9 and TRBJ1-2, with a weak D call TRBD1 (6 bases). V dropped 6 bases and J dropped 8 bases, with 19 bases sitting between them. Germline V gene lookup returns CDR1 SEHNR and CDR2 FQNEAQ (reference sequence). The CDR3 is made up of 14 amino acids. The DNA for the CDR3 is TGTGCCAGCAGTACCGGCCGCGGGGGCGGCGGCTACACCTTC. Its translation: CASSTGRGGGGYTF.

The rearrangement uses TRBV7-9 and TRBJ2-7; unclear D gene. The CDR3 is 13 residues long. The germline V gene encodes CDR1 SEHNR and CDR2 FQNEAQ (reference sequence). V was clipped by 1 base and J by 7 bases, with 11 bases between them. The CDR3 DNA is TGTGCCAGCAGCTTAGAGGTCATCCCTGAGCAGTACTTC. Encoded protein: CASSLEVIPEQYF.

Ten or more counts support this clonotype. CDR3 loop: CASSDVRRQLDEKLFF. CDR3 nucleotides: TGTGCCAGCAGTGACGTAAGACGACAGCTCGATGAAAAACTGTTTTTT. This chain uses TRBV25-1 with TRBJ1-4; possibly TRBD1 for D (5 bases). V shed 3 bases and J shed 6 bases, with 17 bases lying between them. CDR3 length: 16 residues. The germline gives CDR1 MGHDK, CDR2 SYGVNS.

For the CDR3, the DNA is TGTGCCAGCAGTTTATTGACTAGCGGGCCGGACGAGCAGTACTTC. This sequence encodes CASSLLTSGPDEQYF. The rearrangement uses TRBV25-1 and TRBJ2-7, with TRBD2 identical over 10 bases. Germline V gene sequence: CDR1 MGHDK, CDR2 SYGVNS. The CDR3 runs 15 residues. After removal of 5 bases from V and 5 bases from J, the junction contained 9 bases not matched to a gene.